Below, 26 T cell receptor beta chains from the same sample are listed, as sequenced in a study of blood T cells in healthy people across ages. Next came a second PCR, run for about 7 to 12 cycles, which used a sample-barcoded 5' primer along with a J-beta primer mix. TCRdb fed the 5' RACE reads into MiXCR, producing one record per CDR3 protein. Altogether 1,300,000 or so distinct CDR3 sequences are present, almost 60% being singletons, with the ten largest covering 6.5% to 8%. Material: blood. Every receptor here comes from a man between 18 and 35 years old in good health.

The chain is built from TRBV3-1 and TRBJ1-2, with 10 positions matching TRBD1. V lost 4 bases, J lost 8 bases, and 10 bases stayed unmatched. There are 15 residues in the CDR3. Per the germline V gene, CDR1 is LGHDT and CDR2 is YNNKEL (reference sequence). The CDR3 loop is CASSLGPGQGTGYTF. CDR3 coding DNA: TGTGCCAGCAGCCTTGGGCCGGGACAGGGGACCGGCTACACCTTC.

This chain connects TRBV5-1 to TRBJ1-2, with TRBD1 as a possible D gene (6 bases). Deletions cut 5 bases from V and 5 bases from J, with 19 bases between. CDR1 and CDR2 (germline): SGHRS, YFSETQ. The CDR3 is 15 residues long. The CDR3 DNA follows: TGCGCCAGCAGTTGGCTACAGGGAGTTGCGTATGGCTACACCTTC. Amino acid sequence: CASSWLQGVAYGYTF.

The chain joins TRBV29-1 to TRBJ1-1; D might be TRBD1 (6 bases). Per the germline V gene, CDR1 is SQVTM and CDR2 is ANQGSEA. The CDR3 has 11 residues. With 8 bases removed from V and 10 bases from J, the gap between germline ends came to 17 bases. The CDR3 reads CSPRRGPGAFF. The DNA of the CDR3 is TGCAGCCCGCGCAGGGGCCCTGGAGCTTTCTTT. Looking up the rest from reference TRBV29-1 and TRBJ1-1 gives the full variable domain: SAVISQKPSRDICQRGTSLTIQCQVDSQVTMMFWYRQQPGQSLTLIATANQGSEATYESGFVIDKFPISRPNLTFSTLTVSNMSPEDSSIYLCSPRRGPGAFFGQGTRLTVV.

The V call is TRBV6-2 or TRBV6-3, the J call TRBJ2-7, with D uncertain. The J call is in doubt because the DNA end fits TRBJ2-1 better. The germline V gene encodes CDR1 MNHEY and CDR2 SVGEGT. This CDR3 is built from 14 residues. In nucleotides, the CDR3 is TGTGCCAGCAGTTTACGTTACGGCACCAATGAGCAGTTCTTC. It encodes CASSLRYGTNEQFF.

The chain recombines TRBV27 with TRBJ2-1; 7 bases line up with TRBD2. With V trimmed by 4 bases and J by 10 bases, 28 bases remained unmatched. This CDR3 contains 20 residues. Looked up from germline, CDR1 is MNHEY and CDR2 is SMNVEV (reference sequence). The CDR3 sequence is CASSWSGLAATERSSYEQFF. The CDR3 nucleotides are TGTGCCAGCAGTTGGTCGGGTCTAGCGGCGACGGAGAGGAGCTCCTACGAGCAGTTCTTC.

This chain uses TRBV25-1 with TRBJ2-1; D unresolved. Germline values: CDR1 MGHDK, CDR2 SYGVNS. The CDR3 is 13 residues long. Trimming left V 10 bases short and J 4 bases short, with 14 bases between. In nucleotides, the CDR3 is TGTGCCACCTCACTAAACAGTTACAATGAGCAGTTCTTC. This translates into CATSLNSYNEQFF.

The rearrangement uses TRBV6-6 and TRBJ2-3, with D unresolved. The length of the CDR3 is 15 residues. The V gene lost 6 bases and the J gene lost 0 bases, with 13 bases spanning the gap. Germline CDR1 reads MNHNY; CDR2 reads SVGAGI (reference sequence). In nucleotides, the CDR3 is TGTGCCAGCAGGTCGGACGGACCAAGCACAGATACGCAGTATTTT. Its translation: CASRSDGPSTDTQYF.

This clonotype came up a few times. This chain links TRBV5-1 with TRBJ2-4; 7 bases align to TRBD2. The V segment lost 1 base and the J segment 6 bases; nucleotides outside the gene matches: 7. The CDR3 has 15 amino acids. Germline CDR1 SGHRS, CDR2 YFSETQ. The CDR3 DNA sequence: TGCGCCAGCAGCTTGAGTGGGGAGCGGGGAAACATTCAGTACTTC. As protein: CASSLSGERGNIQYF.

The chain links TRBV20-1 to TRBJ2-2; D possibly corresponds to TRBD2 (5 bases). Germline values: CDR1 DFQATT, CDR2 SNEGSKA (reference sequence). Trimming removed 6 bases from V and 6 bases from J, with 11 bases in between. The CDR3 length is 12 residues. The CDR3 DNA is TGCAGTGCCAAACCGGGGTCCGGGGAGCTGTTTTTT. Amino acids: CSAKPGSGELFF.

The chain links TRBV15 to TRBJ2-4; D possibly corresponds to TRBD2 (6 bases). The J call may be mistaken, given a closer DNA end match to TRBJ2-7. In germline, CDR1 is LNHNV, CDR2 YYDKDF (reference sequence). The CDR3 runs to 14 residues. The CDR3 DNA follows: TGTGCCACCAGCAGAGATGGGGAGGCCTACGAGCAGTACTTC. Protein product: CATSRDGEAYEQYF.

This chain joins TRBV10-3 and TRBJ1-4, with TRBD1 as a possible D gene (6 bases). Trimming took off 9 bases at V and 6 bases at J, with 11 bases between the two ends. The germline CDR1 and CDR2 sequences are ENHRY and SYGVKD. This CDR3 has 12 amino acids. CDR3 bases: TGTGCCATGGGACACCCGGATGAAAAACTGTTTTTT. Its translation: CAMGHPDEKLFF.

CDR3 DNA sequence: TGTGCCATCAGGGCTAGCGGGAGAGCCATGTTCCACGAGCAGTACTTC. It specifies CAIRASGRAMFHEQYF. The chain couples TRBV10-3 to TRBJ2-4; 10 bases line up with TRBD2. The J call may be faulty, since TRBJ2-7 better matches the DNA end. The CDR3 is 16 amino acids. Germline lookup yields CDR1 ENHRY and CDR2 SYGVKD.

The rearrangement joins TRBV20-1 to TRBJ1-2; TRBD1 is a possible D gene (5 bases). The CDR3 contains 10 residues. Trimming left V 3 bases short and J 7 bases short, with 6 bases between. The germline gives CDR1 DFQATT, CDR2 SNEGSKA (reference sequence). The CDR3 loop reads CSASRAGYTF. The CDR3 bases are TGCAGTGCTAGCAGGGCTGGCTACACCTTC.

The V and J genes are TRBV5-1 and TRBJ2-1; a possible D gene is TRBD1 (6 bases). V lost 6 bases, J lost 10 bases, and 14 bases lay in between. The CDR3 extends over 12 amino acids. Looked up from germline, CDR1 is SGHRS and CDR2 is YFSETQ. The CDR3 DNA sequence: TGCGCCAGCACCGTAACTAGGGGGGAGCAGTTCTTC. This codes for CASTVTRGEQFF.

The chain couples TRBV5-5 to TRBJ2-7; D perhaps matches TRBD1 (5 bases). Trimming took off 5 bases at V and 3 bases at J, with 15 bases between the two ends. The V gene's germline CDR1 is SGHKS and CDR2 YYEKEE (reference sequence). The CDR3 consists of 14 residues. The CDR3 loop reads CASSTRQTFYEQYF. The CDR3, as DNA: TGTGCCAGCAGTACCCGACAGACGTTCTACGAGCAGTACTTC. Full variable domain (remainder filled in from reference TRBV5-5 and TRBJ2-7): DAGVTQSPTHLIKTRGQQVTLRCSPISGHKSVSWYQQVLGQGPQFIFQYYEKEERGRGNFPDRFSARQFPNYSSELNVNALLLGDSALYLCASSTRQTFYEQYFGPGTRLTVT.

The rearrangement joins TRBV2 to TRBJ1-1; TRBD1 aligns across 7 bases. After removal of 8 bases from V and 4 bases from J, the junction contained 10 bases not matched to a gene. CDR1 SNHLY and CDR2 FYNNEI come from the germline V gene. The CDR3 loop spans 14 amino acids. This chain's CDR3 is CASSRGGRVTEAFF. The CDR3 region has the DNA TGTGCCAGCTCCAGGGGGGGGCGAGTCACTGAAGCTTTCTTT.

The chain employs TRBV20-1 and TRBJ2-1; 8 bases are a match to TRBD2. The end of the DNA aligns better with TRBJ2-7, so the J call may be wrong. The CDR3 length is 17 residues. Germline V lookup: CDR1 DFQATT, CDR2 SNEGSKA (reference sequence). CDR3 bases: TGCAGTGCTCTCCGACTAGCGACTCTCGGGGACCCGAATGAGCAGTACTTC. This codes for CSALRLATLGDPNEQYF.

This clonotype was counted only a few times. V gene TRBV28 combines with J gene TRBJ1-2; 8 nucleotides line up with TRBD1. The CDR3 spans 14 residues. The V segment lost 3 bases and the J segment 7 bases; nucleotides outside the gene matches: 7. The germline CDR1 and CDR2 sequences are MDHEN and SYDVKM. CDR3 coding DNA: TGTGCCAGCAGTTTTTTTGGACAGGGTGGTGGCTACACCTTC. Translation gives CASSFFGQGGGYTF.

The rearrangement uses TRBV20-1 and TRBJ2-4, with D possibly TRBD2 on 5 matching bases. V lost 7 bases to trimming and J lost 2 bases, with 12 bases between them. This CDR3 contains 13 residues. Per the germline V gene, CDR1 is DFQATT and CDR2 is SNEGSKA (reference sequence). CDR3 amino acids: CSGVASSKNIQYF. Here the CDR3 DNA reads TGCAGTGGAGTAGCGAGCTCCAAAAACATTCAGTACTTC.

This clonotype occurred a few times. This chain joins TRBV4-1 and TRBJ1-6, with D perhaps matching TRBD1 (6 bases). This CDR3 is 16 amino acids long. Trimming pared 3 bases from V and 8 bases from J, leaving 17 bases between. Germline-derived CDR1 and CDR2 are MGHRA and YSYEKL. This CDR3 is CASSQTYRDNDSPLHF. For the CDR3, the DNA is TGCGCCAGCAGCCAGACCTACAGGGATAATGATTCACCCCTCCACTTT.

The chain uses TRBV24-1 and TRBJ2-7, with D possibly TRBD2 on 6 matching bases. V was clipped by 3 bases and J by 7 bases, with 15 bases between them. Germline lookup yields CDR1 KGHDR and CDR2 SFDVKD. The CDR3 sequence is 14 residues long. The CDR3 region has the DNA TGTGCCACCAGTGATCCCGGACTATCTAATGAGCAGTACTTC. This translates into CATSDPGLSNEQYF.

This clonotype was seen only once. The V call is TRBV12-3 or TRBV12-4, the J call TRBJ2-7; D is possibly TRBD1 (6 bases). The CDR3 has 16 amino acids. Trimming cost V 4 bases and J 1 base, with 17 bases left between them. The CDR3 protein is CASSSLWTVDSYEQYF. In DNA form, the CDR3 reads TGTGCCAGCAGTTCCCTTTGGACAGTTGATTCCTACGAGCAGTACTTC.

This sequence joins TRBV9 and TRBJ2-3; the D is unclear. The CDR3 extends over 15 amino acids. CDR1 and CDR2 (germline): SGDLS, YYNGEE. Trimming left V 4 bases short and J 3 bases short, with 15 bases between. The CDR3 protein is CASSHPSGMTDTQYF. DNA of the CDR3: TGTGCCAGCAGCCACCCATCAGGAATGACAGATACGCAGTATTTT.

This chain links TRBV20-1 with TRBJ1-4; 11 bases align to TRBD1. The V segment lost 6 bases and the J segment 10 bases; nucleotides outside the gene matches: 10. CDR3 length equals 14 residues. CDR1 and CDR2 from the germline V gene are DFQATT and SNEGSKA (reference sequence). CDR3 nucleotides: TGCAGTGCCCCCCTCCGGGACAGGGGGGGAAAACTGTTTTTT. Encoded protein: CSAPLRDRGGKLFF.

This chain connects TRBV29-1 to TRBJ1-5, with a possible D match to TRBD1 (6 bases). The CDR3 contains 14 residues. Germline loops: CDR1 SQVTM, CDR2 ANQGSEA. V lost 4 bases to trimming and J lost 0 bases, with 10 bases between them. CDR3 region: CSVGGGGSNQPQHF. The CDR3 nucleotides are TGCAGCGTTGGAGGGGGGGGTAGCAATCAGCCCCAGCATTTT.

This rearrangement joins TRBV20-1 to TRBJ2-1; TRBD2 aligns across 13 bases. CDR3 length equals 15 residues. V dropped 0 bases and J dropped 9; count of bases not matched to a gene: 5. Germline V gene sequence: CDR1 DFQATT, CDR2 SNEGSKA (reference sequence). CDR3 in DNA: TGCAGTGCTAGAGATGGGACTAGCGGGAAAGGTGAGCAGTTCTTC. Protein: CSARDGTSGKGEQFF.